The 8 T cell receptor beta chains below were found in one sample sequenced in a study of shared clonotypes between healthy human individuals. Here immunoSEQ multiplex PCR was the method, and the copy in TCRdb shows in-frame clones only, minus some. This table holds roughly 770,000 clones, roughly 96% found once. CD45RO-negative CD8 cells positively selected for CCR7 made up the naive population, which excluded terminally differentiated effector memory CD45RA+ cells. The sequencing sample was made of naive CD8+ T cells sorted from blood. The source is a man under 40 in good health.

The gene calls are TRBV27 and TRBJ1-5; D is possibly TRBD1 (5 bases). V lost 3 bases to trimming and J lost 2 bases, with 8 bases between them. The CDR3 is 14 amino acids. Germline assignment: CDR1 MNHEY and CDR2 SMNVEV (reference sequence). Written as DNA, the CDR3 is TGTGCCAGCAGTTTCGGACATGGCAATCAGCCCCAGCATTTT. It encodes CASSFGHGNQPQHF.

This chain links TRBV29-1 with TRBJ2-3, with unresolved D. Trimming stripped 4 bases from V and 4 bases from J, with 15 bases between. The length of the CDR3 is 14 residues. Germline assignment: CDR1 SQVTM and CDR2 ANQGSEA. The CDR3 region has the DNA TGCAGCGTTGTCCCTATATCCTCGGCAGATACGCAGTATTTT. Protein product: CSVVPISSADTQYF.

The count of this clone is one. The J gene is TRBJ2-3, the V gene TRBV15, with unresolved D. The germline V gene encodes CDR1 LNHNV and CDR2 YYDKDF (reference sequence). This CDR3 spans 16 amino acids. V shed 0 bases and J shed 3 bases, with 13 bases lying between them. CDR3 DNA sequence: TGTGCCACCAGCAGAGATCGGAGAACCTTGACAGATACGCAGTATTTT. Protein product: CATSRDRRTLTDTQYF.

CDR3 DNA sequence: TGTGCCAGCAGCCTCGGGACAGGCCGAGCTAACTATGGCTACACCTTC. Its translation: CASSLGTGRANYGYTF. This rearrangement joins TRBV7-9 to TRBJ1-2; 8 nucleotides match TRBD1. CDR3 length: 16 residues. Germline loops: CDR1 SEHNR, CDR2 FQNEAQ (reference sequence). V shed 5 bases and J 0 bases; nucleotides not matched to a gene: 8.

About this clone: Other DNA sequences in the same sample also yield this CDR3. The chain recombines TRBV4-1 with TRBJ2-5; D remains ambiguous. Between the trimmed V and J ends, which lost 0 bases and 4 bases, there was a span of 6 bases. This CDR3 is built from 13 residues. CDR1 MGHRA and CDR2 YSYEKL come from the germline V gene. This chain's CDR3 is CASSQEGGETQYF. Here the CDR3 DNA reads TGCGCCAGCAGCCAAGAGGGTGGAGAGACCCAGTACTTC.

This rearrangement joins TRBV4-3 to TRBJ2-7; no clear D. Trimming shortened V by 3 bases and J by 1 base, and 16 bases separated the two germline ends. The germline V gene encodes CDR1 LGHNA and CDR2 YSLEER. The CDR3 runs to 16 residues. This CDR3 is CASSHKLAPRSYEQYF. The CDR3 bases are TGCGCCAGCAGCCATAAGCTTGCCCCTCGGTCCTACGAGCAGTACTTC.

V gene TRBV7-6 combines with J gene TRBJ2-5, with D uncertain. The CDR3 totals 12 residues. Per the germline V gene, CDR1 is SGHVS and CDR2 is FNYEAQ. The V end was cut by 5 bases, the J end by 0 bases, with 4 bases between. The CDR3 sequence: CASSGDQETQYF. The CDR3 coding sequence is TGTGCCAGCAGCGGTGACCAAGAGACCCAGTACTTC.

V gene TRBV5-1 combines with J gene TRBJ2-1; 13 nucleotides match TRBD2. The germline V gene has CDR1 SGHRS and CDR2 YFSETQ. Trimming cost V 4 bases and J 8 bases; bases outside gene matches: 6. The CDR3 sequence is 15 residues long. CDR3 DNA sequence: TGCGCCAGCAGCCTCTGGACTAGCGGGAGCGATGAGCAGTTCTTC. Its protein product is CASSLWTSGSDEQFF.